One sample yielded the 22 T cell receptor beta chains listed below, sequenced in a study of early T cells in non-severe SARS-CoV-2 infection. TCRdb recomputed calls from the 5' RACE reads with MiXCR, one row per CDR3 protein. The data contain 50,000 or so distinct CDR3 sequences, more than 9.5% of them singletons. Sequenced input: whole blood. These TCRs come from an adult who was a healthcare worker with PCR-confirmed SARS-CoV-2 infection or an uninfected control (not recorded which).

This clonotype showed up many times. CDR3 nucleotide sequence: TGTGCCAGCAGCCGAGGCCCACTAGCGGGGGTCAATGAGCAGTTCTTC. As protein: CASSRGPLAGVNEQFF. J is TRBJ2-1 and V is TRBV7-2; TRBD2 agrees at 11 bases. With 5 bases clipped from V and 6 bases from J, the junction kept 9 bases outside the gene matches. The CDR3 is 16 residues long. CDR1 and CDR2 from the germline V gene are SGHTA and FQGNSA.

There are a few counts of this clonotype. The V gene is TRBV10-3, the J gene TRBJ2-7; 9 nucleotides match TRBD1. Losses at the gene ends were 2 bases for V and 4 bases for J; bases not matched to a gene: 6. This CDR3 has 15 residues. Germline CDR1 reads ENHRY; CDR2 reads SYGVKD. The CDR3: CAISELGQGRYEQYF. The CDR3 DNA follows: TGTGCCATCAGTGAGCTCGGACAGGGGAGGTACGAGCAGTACTTC.

The gene calls are TRBV10-2 and TRBJ1-1, with a weak D call TRBD1 (6 bases). CDR3 length equals 13 residues. With 9 bases removed from V and 6 bases from J, the gap between germline ends came to 17 bases. From germline, CDR1 is WSHSY and CDR2 SAAADI. CDR3: CASTETGLPEAFF. Here the CDR3 DNA reads TGCGCCAGTACTGAAACAGGGCTCCCTGAAGCTTTCTTT.

This clonotype was observed many times. This sequence joins TRBV20-1 and TRBJ1-4; 9 bases agree with TRBD1. Trimming removed 7 bases from V and 6 bases from J; junction bases left unmatched: 9. The CDR3 is 14 residues long. Looked up from germline, CDR1 is DFQATT and CDR2 is SNEGSKA (reference sequence). The CDR3 DNA is TGCAGTGGCACGAGGGGACAGGGCGATGAAAAACTGTTTTTT. Amino acids: CSGTRGQGDEKLFF.

This clonotype was counted only a few times. The V and J genes are TRBV14 and TRBJ1-2, with D hard to call. In germline, CDR1 is SGHDN, CDR2 FVKESK. The CDR3 has 12 residues. V shed 0 bases and J shed 8 bases, with 7 bases lying between them. CDR3 residues: CASSQDRYGYTF. The CDR3 region has the DNA TGTGCCAGCAGCCAAGACAGATACGGCTACACCTTC.

This clonotype appeared a few times. V and J are TRBV29-1 and TRBJ2-7, with D perhaps TRBD1 (5 bases). Per germline, CDR1 SQVTM and CDR2 ANQGSEA. Trimming took off 4 bases at V and 9 bases at J, with 16 bases between the two ends. This CDR3 comprises 12 residues. CDR3 sequence: CSVGQGREGQYF. DNA for the CDR3: TGCAGCGTTGGGCAGGGCCGTGAAGGGCAGTACTTC.

This clonotype was detected ten times or more. The CDR3 nucleotides read TGTGCCAGCAGTTTACCAAATTCACCCCTCCACTTT. This codes for CASSLPNSPLHF. The V call is TRBV12-3 or TRBV12-4, the J call TRBJ1-6; unclear D gene. The CDR3 runs 12 residues. V lost 2 bases and J 7 bases, leaving 3 bases between the germline ends.

About this clonotype itself: A read error may be the cause here, since a much bigger clone is one base away. The V and J genes are TRBV6-1 and TRBJ1-5, with D unresolved. Germline values: CDR1 MNHNS, CDR2 SASEGT. The CDR3 consists of 15 residues. CDR3: CASTVLDGRNRPQHF. CDR3 nucleotide sequence: TGTGCCAGCACCGTACTGGACGGGCGCAATCGGCCCCAGCATTTT.

This clonotype occurred many times. The chain employs TRBV27 and TRBJ2-7, with 10 bases fitting TRBD2. The CDR3 is 14 residues long. V gave up 5 bases and J gave up 3 bases; unmatched junction bases: 4. Germline V gene sequence: CDR1 MNHEY, CDR2 SMNVEV (reference sequence). CDR3 in DNA: TGTGCCAGCAGTCTAGCGGGGGCCCTCTACGAGCAGTACTTC. It codes for CASSLAGALYEQYF.

This clonotype was seen ten or more times. The chain has TRBV28 and TRBJ1-1; D is unresolved. CDR3 length: 12 residues. Trimming took 6 bases from V and 2 from J, leaving 7 bases between them. Per germline, CDR1 MDHEN and CDR2 SYDVKM. DNA of the CDR3: TGTGCCAGCAGGTCCCAAAACACTGAAGCTTTCTTT. It codes for CASRSQNTEAFF.

This clonotype was counted at least ten times. The J gene is TRBJ2-3, the V gene TRBV11-2, with D hard to call. Trimming removed 0 bases at V and 5 bases at J, with 3 bases between. Looked up from germline, CDR1 is SGHAT and CDR2 is FQNNGV. The CDR3 loop spans 12 amino acids. DNA of the CDR3: TGTGCCAGCAGCTTAGACAGAGATACGCAGTATTTT. Translated: CASSLDRDTQYF.

This chain links TRBV12-3 or TRBV12-4 with TRBJ1-1; D possibly corresponds to TRBD1 (5 bases). V lost 6 bases, J lost 6 bases, and 17 bases lay in between. The CDR3 has 14 residues. The CDR3 is CASSPLRGGPEAFF. As DNA, the CDR3 is TGTGCCAGCAGCCCCCTCCGGGGCGGGCCTGAAGCTTTCTTT.

This clonotype was seen many times. The J gene is TRBJ2-7, the V gene TRBV5-6; 9 nucleotides align to TRBD2. Looked up from germline, CDR1 is SGHDT and CDR2 is YYEEEE. V lost 2 bases to trimming and J lost 4 bases; unmatched junction nucleotides: 7. CDR3 length: 15 amino acids. The CDR3 here is CASSFERGVRYEQYF. CDR3 coding DNA: TGTGCCAGCAGCTTCGAGCGGGGGGTAAGGTACGAGCAGTACTTC.

This chain joins TRBV11-2 and TRBJ1-1; the match to TRBD1 covers 8 bases. There are 14 residues in the CDR3. From germline, CDR1 is SGHAT and CDR2 FQNNGV. Unmatched junction bases numbered 2, after V lost 2 bases and J lost 3 bases. The CDR3 sequence: CASSLQGADTEAFF. The CDR3 DNA reads as TGTGCCAGCAGCTTACAGGGGGCGGACACTGAAGCTTTCTTT.

The chain carries TRBV4-2 and TRBJ2-3; possible D gene TRBD2, 5 bases. Trimming cost V 0 bases and J 0 bases, with 10 bases left between them. Germline lookup yields CDR1 LGHNA and CDR2 YNFKEQ. The CDR3 has 16 residues. In DNA, the CDR3 is TGTGCCAGCAGCCAAGATGGACTTTCCAGCACAGATACGCAGTATTTT. This codes for CASSQDGLSSTDTQYF.

The sample holds a few counts of this clonotype. The chain combines TRBV6-5 with TRBJ2-6; possibly TRBD1 for D (5 bases). Germline CDR1 is MNHEY and CDR2 is SVGAGI. V lost 4 bases and J 0 bases, leaving 7 bases between the germline ends. This CDR3 has 15 residues. CDR3 sequence reads: CASSFRASGANVLTF. CDR3 nucleotide sequence: TGTGCCAGCAGTTTCAGGGCCTCTGGGGCCAACGTCCTGACTTTC.

This clonotype was detected only a few times. J is TRBJ2-7 and V is TRBV11-3; 8 positions match TRBD1. This CDR3 has 15 amino acids. V shed 3 bases, J shed 3 bases, and the junction held 7 bases outside the gene matches. Germline CDR1 reads SGHNT; CDR2 reads YENEEA. This chain's CDR3 is CASSFVGQEFYEQYF. Written as DNA, the CDR3 is TGTGCCAGCAGCTTTGTGGGACAGGAATTCTACGAGCAGTACTTC.

The gene calls are TRBV29-1 and TRBJ2-3; 7 bases agree with TRBD2. J lost 3 bases, V lost 4 bases, and 7 bases had no gene match. Germline assignment: CDR1 SQVTM and CDR2 ANQGSEA. This CDR3 region has 14 residues. CDR3 residues: CSVGFGRMTDTQYF. The CDR3, as DNA: TGCAGCGTTGGATTCGGGAGGATGACAGATACGCAGTATTTT.

This clonotype has a count of ten or more. J is TRBJ1-4 and V is TRBV24-1; 10 bases match TRBD1. The germline V gene has CDR1 KGHDR and CDR2 SFDVKD. The CDR3 has 15 amino acids. V trimming: 1 base; J trimming: 17 bases; junction bases outside the gene matches: 12. CDR3 protein: CATSDLWTGGARTFF. In nucleotides, the CDR3 is TGTGCCACCAGTGATTTATGGACAGGGGGTGCCCGAACCTTTTTT.

The chain is built from TRBV29-1 and TRBJ1-2; D uncertain. The germline CDR1 and CDR2 sequences are SQVTM and ANQGSEA. There are 13 residues in the CDR3. Between the trimmed V and J ends, which lost 4 bases and 2 bases, there was a span of 11 bases. The CDR3, as DNA: TGCAGCGTTGTTTGGAACCCAAACTATGGCTACACCTTC. Its translation is CSVVWNPNYGYTF.

This clonotype was seen a handful of times. V usage is TRBV6-2 or TRBV6-3 and J usage is TRBJ2-1, with 10 bases aligning to TRBD2. This CDR3 is built from 16 residues. The ends lost 5 bases at V and 0 bases at J; junction bases unmatched: 4. Germline V gives CDR1 MNHEY, CDR2 SVGEGT. The CDR3 DNA is TGTGCCAGCAGTCCCAAGCGGGGGGGCTCCTACAATGAGCAGTTCTTC. It encodes CASSPKRGGSYNEQFF.

This clonotype was recorded at least ten times. The rearrangement links TRBV19 to TRBJ1-5, with unresolved D. Germline V gene sequence: CDR1 LNHDA, CDR2 SQIVND (reference sequence). The CDR3 covers 14 residues. V lost 0 bases to trimming and J lost 0 bases, with 3 bases between them. The CDR3 loop reads CASSIDLSNQPQHF. DNA of the CDR3: TGTGCCAGTAGTATAGATCTTAGCAATCAGCCCCAGCATTTT.